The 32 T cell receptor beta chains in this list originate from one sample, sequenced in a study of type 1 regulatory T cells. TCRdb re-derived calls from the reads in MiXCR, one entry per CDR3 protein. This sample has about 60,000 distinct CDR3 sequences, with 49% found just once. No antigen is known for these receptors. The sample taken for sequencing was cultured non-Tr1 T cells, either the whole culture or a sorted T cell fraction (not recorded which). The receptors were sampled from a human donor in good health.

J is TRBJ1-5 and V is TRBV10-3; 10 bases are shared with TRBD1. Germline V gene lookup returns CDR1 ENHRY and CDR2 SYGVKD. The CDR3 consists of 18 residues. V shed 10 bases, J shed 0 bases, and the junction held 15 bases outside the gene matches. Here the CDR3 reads CATNAGTGAGNSNQPQHF. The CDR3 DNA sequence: TGTGCCACTAACGCCGGGACAGGGGCTGGAAATAGCAATCAGCCCCAGCATTTT.

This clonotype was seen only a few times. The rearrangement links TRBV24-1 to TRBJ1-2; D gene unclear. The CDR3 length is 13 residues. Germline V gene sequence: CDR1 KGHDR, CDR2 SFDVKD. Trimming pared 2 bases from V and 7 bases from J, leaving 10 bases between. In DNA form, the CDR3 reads TGTGCCACCAGTGATTCGATGGACGGTGGCTACACCTTC. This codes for CATSDSMDGGYTF.

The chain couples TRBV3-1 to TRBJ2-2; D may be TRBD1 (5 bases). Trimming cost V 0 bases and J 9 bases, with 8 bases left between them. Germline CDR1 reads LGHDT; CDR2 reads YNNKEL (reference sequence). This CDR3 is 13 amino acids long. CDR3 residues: CASSQDWGRELFF. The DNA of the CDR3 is TGTGCCAGCAGCCAAGATTGGGGCCGGGAGCTGTTTTTT. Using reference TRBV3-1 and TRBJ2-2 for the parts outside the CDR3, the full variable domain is DTAVSQTPKYLVTQMGNDKSIKCEQNLGHDTMYWYKQDSKKFLKIMFSYNNKELIINETVPNRFSPKSPDKAHLNLHINSLELGDSAVYFCASSQDWGRELFFGEGSRLTVL.

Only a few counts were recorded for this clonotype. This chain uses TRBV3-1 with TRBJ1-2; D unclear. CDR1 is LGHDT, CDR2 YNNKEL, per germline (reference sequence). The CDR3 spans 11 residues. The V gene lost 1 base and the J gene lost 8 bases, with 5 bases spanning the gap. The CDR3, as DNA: TGTGCCAGCAGCCAAGGCAGGGGCTACACCTTC. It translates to CASSQGRGYTF.

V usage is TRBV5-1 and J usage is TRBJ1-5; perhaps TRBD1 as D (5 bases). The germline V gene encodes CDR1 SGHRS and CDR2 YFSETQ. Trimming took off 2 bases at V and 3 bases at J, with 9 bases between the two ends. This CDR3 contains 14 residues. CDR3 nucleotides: TGCGCCAGCAGCTTAGACAGTCCCAATCAGCCCCAGCATTTT. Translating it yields CASSLDSPNQPQHF.

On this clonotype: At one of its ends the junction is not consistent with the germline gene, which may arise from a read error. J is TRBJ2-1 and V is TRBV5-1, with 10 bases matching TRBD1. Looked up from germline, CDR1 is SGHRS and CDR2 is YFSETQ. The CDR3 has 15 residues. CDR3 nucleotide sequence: TGCGCCAACAGCTTGGGACAGGGGACCTACAATGAGCAGTTCTTC. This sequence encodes CANSLGQGTYNEQFF.

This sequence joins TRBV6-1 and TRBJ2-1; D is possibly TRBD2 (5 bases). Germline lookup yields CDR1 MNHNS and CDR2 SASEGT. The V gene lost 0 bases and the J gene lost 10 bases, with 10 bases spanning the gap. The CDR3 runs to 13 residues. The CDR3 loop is CASSEALRGEQFF. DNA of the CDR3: TGTGCCAGCAGTGAAGCGCTTCGGGGAGAGCAGTTCTTC.

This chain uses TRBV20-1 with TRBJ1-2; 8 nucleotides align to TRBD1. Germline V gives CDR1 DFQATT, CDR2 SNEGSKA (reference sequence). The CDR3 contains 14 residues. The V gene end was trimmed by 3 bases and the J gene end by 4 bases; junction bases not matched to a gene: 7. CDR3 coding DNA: TGCAGTGCTAGTTCCCTAACAGGGGGCTATGGCTACACCTTC. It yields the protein CSASSLTGGYGYTF.

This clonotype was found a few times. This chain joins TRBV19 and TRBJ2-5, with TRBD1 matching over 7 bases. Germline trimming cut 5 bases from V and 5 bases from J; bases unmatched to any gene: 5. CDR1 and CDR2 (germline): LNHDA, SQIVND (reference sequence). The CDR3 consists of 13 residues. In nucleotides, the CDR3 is TGTGCCAGTAGTGGTAGGGGGCATGAGACCCAGTACTTC. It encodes CASSGRGHETQYF.

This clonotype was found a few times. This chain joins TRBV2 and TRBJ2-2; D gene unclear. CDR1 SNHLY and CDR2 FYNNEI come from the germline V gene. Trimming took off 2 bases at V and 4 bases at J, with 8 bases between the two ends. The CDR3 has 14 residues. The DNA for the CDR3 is TGTGCCAGCAGTGAACAGAGACGCACCGGGGAGCTGTTTTTT. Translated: CASSEQRRTGELFF.

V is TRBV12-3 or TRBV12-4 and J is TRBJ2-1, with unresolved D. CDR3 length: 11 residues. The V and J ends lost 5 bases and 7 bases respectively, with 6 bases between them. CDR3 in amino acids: CASSRSNEQFF. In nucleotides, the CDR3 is TGTGCCAGCAGTCGTTCAAATGAGCAGTTCTTC.

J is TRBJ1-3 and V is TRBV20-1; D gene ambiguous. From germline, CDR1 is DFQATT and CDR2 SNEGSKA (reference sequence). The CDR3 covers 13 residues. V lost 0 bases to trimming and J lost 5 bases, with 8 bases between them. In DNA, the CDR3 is TGCAGTGCTAGAGATAACAGCCGAAACACCATATATTTT. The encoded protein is CSARDNSRNTIYF.

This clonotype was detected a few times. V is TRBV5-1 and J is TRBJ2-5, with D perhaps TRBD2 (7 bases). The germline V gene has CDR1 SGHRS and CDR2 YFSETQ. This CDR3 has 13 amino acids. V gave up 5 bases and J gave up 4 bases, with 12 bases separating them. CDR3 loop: CASRQGGGETQYF. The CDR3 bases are TGCGCCAGCAGACAGGGCGGGGGAGAGACCCAGTACTTC.

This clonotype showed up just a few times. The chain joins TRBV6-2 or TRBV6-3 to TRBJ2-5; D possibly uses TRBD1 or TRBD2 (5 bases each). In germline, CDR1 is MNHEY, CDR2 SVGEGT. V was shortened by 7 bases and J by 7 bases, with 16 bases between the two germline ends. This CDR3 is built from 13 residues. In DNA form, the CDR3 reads TGTGCCAGCATCCCGGGACCTACCGGGACCCAGTACTTC. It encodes CASIPGPTGTQYF.

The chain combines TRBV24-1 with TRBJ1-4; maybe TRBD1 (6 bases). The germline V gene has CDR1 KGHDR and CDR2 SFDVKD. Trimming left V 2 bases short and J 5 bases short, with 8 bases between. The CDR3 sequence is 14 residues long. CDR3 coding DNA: TGTGCCACCAGTGATTCTACAGGGAATGAAAAACTGTTTTTT. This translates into CATSDSTGNEKLFF.

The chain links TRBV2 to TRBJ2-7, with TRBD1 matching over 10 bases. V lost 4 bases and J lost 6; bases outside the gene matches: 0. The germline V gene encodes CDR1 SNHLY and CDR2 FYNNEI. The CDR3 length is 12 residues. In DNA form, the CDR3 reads TGTGCCAGCAGTGGGACAGGGGGCGAGCAGTACTTC. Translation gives CASSGTGGEQYF.

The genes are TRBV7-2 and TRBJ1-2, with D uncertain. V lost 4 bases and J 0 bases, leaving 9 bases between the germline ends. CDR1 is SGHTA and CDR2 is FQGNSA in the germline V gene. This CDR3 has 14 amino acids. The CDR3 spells CASSSSATNYGYTF. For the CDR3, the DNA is TGTGCCAGCAGCTCTTCAGCGACTAACTATGGCTACACCTTC.

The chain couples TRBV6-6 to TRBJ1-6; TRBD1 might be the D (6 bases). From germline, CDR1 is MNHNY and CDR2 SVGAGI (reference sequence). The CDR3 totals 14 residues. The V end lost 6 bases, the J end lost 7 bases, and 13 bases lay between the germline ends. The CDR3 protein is CASSNRQENSPLHF. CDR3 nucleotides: TGTGCCAGCAGCAATCGACAGGAAAATTCACCCCTCCACTTT.

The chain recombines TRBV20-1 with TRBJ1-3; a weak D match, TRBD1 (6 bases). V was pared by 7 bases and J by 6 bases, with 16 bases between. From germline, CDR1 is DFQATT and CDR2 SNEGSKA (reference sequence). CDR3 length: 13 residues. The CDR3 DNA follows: TGCAGTGTCGTACAGGGTAGTGAAAACACCATATATTTT. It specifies CSVVQGSENTIYF.

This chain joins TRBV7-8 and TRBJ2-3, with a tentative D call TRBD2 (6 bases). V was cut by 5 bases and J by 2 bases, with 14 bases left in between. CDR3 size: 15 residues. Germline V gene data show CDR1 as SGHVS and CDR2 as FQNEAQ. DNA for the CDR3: TGTGCCAGCAGCGCCCAGAGCGGGCACACAGATACGCAGTATTTT. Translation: CASSAQSGHTDTQYF.

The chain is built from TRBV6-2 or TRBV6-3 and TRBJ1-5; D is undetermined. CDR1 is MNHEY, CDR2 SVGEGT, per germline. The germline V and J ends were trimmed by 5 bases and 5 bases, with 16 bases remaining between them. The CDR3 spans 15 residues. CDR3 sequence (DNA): TGTGCCAGCAGTCCCGGGAAGAATGGATATCAGCCCCAGCATTTT. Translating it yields CASSPGKNGYQPQHF.

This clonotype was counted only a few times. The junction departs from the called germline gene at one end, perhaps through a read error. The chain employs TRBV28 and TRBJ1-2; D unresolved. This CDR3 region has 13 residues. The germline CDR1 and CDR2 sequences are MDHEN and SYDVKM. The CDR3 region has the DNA TGTGCCAGCAGTCCGACAACTAAGTATGGCTACACCTTC. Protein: CASSPTTKYGYTF.

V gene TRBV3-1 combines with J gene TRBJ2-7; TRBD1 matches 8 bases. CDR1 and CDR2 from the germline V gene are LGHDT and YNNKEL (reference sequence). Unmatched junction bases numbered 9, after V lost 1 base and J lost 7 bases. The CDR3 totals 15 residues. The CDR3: CASSQVPGGIGEQYF. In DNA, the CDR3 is TGTGCCAGCAGCCAAGTCCCAGGGGGCATAGGGGAGCAGTACTTC.

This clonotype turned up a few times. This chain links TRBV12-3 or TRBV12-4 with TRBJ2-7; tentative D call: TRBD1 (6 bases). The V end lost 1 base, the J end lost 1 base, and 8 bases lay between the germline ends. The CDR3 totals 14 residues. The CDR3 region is CASSLGQGSYEQYF. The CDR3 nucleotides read TGTGCCAGCAGTTTAGGGCAGGGGTCCTACGAGCAGTACTTC.

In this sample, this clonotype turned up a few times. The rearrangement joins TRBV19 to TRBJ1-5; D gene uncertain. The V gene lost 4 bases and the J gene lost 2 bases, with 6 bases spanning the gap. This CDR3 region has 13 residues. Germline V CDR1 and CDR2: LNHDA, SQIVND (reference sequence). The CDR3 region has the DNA TGTGCCAGTAGTAGGAGTGGCAATCAGCCCCAGCATTTT. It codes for CASSRSGNQPQHF.

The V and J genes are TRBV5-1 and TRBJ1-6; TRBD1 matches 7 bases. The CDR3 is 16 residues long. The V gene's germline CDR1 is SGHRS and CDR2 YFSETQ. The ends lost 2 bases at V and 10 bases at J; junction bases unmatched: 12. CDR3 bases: TGCGCCAGCAGCTTTACAACGACAGGGCTGTACTCACCCCTCCACTTT. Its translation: CASSFTTTGLYSPLHF.

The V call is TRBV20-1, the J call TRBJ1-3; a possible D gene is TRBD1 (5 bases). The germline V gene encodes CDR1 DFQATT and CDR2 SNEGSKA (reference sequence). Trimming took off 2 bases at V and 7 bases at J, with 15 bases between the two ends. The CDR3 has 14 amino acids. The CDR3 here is CSARFKARGNTIYF. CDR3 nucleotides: TGCAGTGCTAGATTCAAAGCGCGGGGCAACACCATATATTTT.

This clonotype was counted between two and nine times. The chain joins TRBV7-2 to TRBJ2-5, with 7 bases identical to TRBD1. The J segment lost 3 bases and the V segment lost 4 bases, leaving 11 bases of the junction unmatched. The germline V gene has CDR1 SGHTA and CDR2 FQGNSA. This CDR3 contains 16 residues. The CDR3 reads CASSSSGTDFKETQYF. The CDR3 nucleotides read TGTGCCAGCAGCTCCTCCGGGACAGATTTTAAAGAGACCCAGTACTTC.

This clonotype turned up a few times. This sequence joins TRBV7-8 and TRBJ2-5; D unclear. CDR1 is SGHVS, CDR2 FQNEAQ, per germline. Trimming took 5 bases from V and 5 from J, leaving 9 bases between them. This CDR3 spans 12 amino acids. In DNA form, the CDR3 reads TGTGCCAGCAGCGGACCGGCGGAGACCCAGTACTTC. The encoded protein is CASSGPAETQYF.

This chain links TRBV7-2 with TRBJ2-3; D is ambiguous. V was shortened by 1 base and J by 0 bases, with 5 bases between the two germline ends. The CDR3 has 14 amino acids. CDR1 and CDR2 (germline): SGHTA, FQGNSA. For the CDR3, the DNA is TGTGCCAGCAGCTTAGATGGTAGCACAGATACGCAGTATTTT. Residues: CASSLDGSTDTQYF.

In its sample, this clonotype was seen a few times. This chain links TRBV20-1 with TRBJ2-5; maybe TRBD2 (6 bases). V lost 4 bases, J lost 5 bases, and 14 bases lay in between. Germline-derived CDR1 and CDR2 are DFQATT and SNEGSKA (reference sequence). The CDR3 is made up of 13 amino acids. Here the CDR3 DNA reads TGCAGTGCTACTAGCGTAAGGTCGGAGACCCAGTACTTC. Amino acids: CSATSVRSETQYF.

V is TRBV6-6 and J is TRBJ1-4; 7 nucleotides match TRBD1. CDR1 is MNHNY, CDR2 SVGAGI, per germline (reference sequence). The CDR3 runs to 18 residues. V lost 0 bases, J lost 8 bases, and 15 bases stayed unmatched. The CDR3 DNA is TGTGCCAGCAGTTACTCTCCCGCGATTAAGGGGGCGAGGGAAAAACTGTTTTTT. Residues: CASSYSPAIKGAREKLFF.